One and the same sample provided the 11 T cell receptor beta chains below, sequenced in a study of regulatory T cells in long-lasting Graves disease. The sample's time point: persistent/refractory GD, antithyroid drugs over 5 years with positive TRAb. RNA isolated from PBMCs was used to make the TCR library. For TCR beta, libraries came from iRepertoire HTBI primers and Arm-PCR of CDR3 regions. Via MiXCR, TCRdb re-called the multiplex PCR reads, giving one row per CDR3 protein. The sample lists approximately 400,000 distinct CDR3 sequences, around 21% occurring once. This material consisted of peripheral blood mononuclear cells (PBMCs), taken when the disease was refractory, from a patient treated with antithyroid drugs. All receptors come from a female donor with Graves disease.

V and J are TRBV19 and TRBJ1-1, with D uncertain. Germline V gives CDR1 LNHDA, CDR2 SQIVND (reference sequence). V lost 1 base and J lost 1, with 10 bases in between. The CDR3 spans 15 residues. CDR3 sequence: CASSIGGGSNTEAFF. In nucleotides, the CDR3 is TGTGCCAGTAGTATAGGGGGAGGATCGAACACTGAAGCTTTCTTT.

This clonotype showed up just a few times. The CDR3 DNA follows: TGCGCCAGCAGTGAGTACACGGGGTTGGACACTGAAGCTTTCTTT. It yields the protein CASSEYTGLDTEAFF. The V and J genes are TRBV10-1 and TRBJ1-1; D unclear. Germline assignment: CDR1 WNHNN and CDR2 SYGVQD (reference sequence). The CDR3 is 15 amino acids. V lost 1 base, J lost 3 bases, and 12 bases lay in between.

This clonotype was seen only a few times. The V gene is TRBV11-2, the J gene TRBJ2-3; 7 bases fit TRBD1. Trimming cost V 5 bases and J 2 bases; bases outside gene matches: 10. Germline V CDR1 and CDR2: SGHAT, FQNNGV. This CDR3 region has 16 residues. The CDR3 nucleotides are TGTGCCAGCAGCCTACATCCGGGACAGACCACAGATACGCAGTATTTT. Protein sequence: CASSLHPGQTTDTQYF.

This clonotype has a count of ten or more. The junction does not match germline at one end; this may be a read error. This chain connects TRBV20-1 to TRBJ2-5; D may match TRBD1 or TRBD2 (5 bases each). Germline-derived CDR1 and CDR2 are DFQATT and SNEGSKA (reference sequence). CDR3 length: 13 amino acids. Here the CDR3 DNA reads TGCAGTGCGAGAGGGGCGGTTAGCGAGACCCAGTACTTC. This sequence encodes CSARGAVSETQYF.

This chain connects TRBV4-3 to TRBJ2-5; D gene uncertain. V lost 1 base, J lost 2 bases, and 11 bases lay in between. This CDR3 has 15 residues. Per germline, CDR1 LGHNA and CDR2 YSLEER. The DNA for the CDR3 is TGCGCCAGCAGCCAAGGGGTTGGCGTGCAAGAGACCCAGTACTTC. It encodes CASSQGVGVQETQYF.

The chain employs TRBV5-4 and TRBJ1-2; no clear D gene. Germline CDR1 reads SGHNT; CDR2 reads YYREEE (reference sequence). The V gene lost 2 bases and the J gene lost 8 bases, with 13 bases spanning the gap. This CDR3 comprises 13 residues. The DNA for the CDR3 is TGTGCCAGCAGCTTCCCCATATCCGCGGGCTACACCTTC. Its protein is CASSFPISAGYTF.

In this sample, this clonotype turned up many times. The chain uses TRBV6-1 and TRBJ2-5, with TRBD1 as a possible D gene (5 bases). Germline V gives CDR1 MNHNS, CDR2 SASEGT. The V end lost 5 bases, the J end lost 0 bases, and 10 bases lay between the germline ends. The CDR3 extends over 14 amino acids. The DNA of the CDR3 is TGTGCCAGCAGTCTAAGGGGTTACCAAGAGACCCAGTACTTC. Translated, it gives CASSLRGYQETQYF.

The chain combines TRBV11-2 with TRBJ1-1; a weak D match, TRBD1 (5 bases). The germline V and J ends were trimmed by 0 bases and 0 bases, with 11 bases remaining between them. This CDR3 is 16 amino acids long. Germline values: CDR1 SGHAT, CDR2 FQNNGV. The CDR3: CASSLDQGGMNTEAFF. The CDR3 DNA is TGTGCCAGCAGCTTAGACCAGGGAGGCATGAACACTGAAGCTTTCTTT.

This clonotype was recorded many times. The chain recombines TRBV11-2 with TRBJ2-7; possible D gene TRBD1, 6 bases. Germline V lookup: CDR1 SGHAT, CDR2 FQNNGV. CDR3 length: 14 amino acids. Trimming cost V 3 bases and J 5 bases, with 14 bases left between them. In DNA, the CDR3 is TGTGCCAGCAGCTTCTCTGGGGGCGGTAACGAGCAGTACTTC. It specifies CASSFSGGGNEQYF.

Remarks on this clonotype: This clone may be a read error of a much larger clone one base away. Likely a read error: the CDR3 ends without its conserved phenylalanine or tryptophan. The J gene is TRBJ1-1, the V gene TRBV27, with D uncertain. CDR3 size: 15 residues. The V end lost 6 bases, the J end lost 1 base, and 15 bases lay between the germline ends. CDR1 is MNHEY, CDR2 SMNVEV, per germline (reference sequence). CDR3 sequence: CASRTHTGPNTEAFL. The DNA for the CDR3 is TGTGCCAGCAGAACTCACACCGGGCCGAACACTGAAGCTTTCCTT.

There are many counts of this clonotype. V is TRBV2 and J is TRBJ1-2; no clear D gene. The CDR3 covers 14 residues. From germline, CDR1 is SNHLY and CDR2 FYNNEI. V lost 3 bases to trimming and J lost 6 bases, with 14 bases between them. The DNA of the CDR3 is TGTGCCAGCAGTGACGAACGGACTTTGAATGGCTACACCTTC. Translating gives CASSDERTLNGYTF. The complete variable domain, with remaining parts taken from reference TRBV2 and TRBJ1-2, reads EPEVTQTPSHQVTQMGQEVILRCVPISNHLYFYWYRQILGQKVEFLVSFYNNEISEKSEIFDDQFSVERPDGSNFTLKIRSTKLEDSAMYFCASSDERTLNGYTFGSGTRLTVV.